The clone carrying this T cell receptor beta chain was recorded a few times. CDR1 is SGHTA and CDR2 is FQGNSA in the germline V gene. Trimming left V 5 bases short and J 5 bases short, with 15 bases between. This CDR3 is 14 amino acids long. These data originate in a study of early T cells in non-severe SARS-CoV-2 infection. TCRdb itself ran the 5' RACE reads through MiXCR, one entry per CDR3 protein. The top ten hold about a sixth of the sample, which has some 25,000 distinct CDR3 sequences, 4.3% seen once. What was sequenced was whole blood. J is TRBJ2-5 and V is TRBV7-2; unclear D gene. The receptor was isolated from an adult who was a healthcare worker with PCR-confirmed SARS-CoV-2 infection or an uninfected control (not recorded which). The CDR3 reads CASSPLWGSETQYF. In nucleotides, the CDR3 is TGTGCCAGCAGCCCCCTCTGGGGATCCGAGACCCAGTACTTC. Filled out from reference TRBV7-2 and TRBJ2-5, the complete variable domain reads GAGVSQSPSNKVTEKGKDVELRCDPISGHTALYWYRQSLGQGLEFLIYFQGNSAPDKSGLPSDRFSAERTGGSVSTLTIQRTQQEDSAVYLCASSPLWGSETQYFGPGTRLLVL.